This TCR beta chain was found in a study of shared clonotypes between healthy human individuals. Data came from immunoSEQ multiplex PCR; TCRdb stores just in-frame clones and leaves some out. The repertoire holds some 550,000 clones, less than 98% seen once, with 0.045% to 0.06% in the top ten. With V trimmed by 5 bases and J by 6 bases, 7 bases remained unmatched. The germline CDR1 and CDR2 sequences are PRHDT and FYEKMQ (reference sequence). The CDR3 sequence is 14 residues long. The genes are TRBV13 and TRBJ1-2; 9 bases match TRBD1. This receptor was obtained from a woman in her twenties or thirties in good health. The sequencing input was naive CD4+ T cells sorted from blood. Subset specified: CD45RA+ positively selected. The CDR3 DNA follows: TGTGCCAGCAGCCCCCGGACAGGGGAGAATGGCTACACCTTC. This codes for CASSPRTGENGYTF.